The 20 T cell receptor beta chains in this list originate from one sample, sequenced in a study of blood T cell dynamics during melanoma immunotherapy. Using immunoSEQ multiplex PCR, the repertoire was profiled, and TCRdb retains in-frame clones only, with some absent. The sample comprises several thousand clones, around 77% of which are singletons, and 33% rests with the top ten. Documented time point: week 3, after first cycle of checkpoint inhibitor. The source was blood, collected from a patient treated with checkpoint blockade. The receptors were sampled from a human donor with melanoma.

The chain employs TRBV19 and TRBJ2-4; 9 bases fit TRBD2. The CDR3 sequence is 16 residues long. Germline assignment: CDR1 LNHDA and CDR2 SQIVND (reference sequence). J was trimmed by 1 base and V by 5 bases; bases with no gene match: 6. The CDR3: CASSPSAGGAKNIQYF. In nucleotides, the CDR3 is TGTGCCAGTAGTCCCTCAGCGGGGGGCGCCAAAAACATTCAGTACTTC.

The V gene is TRBV18, the J gene TRBJ1-2; TRBD1 might be the D (6 bases). V lost 0 bases and J 8 bases, leaving 16 bases between the germline ends. Germline V lookup: CDR1 KGHSH, CDR2 LQKENI. The CDR3 runs 15 residues. CDR3 sequence: CASSPPFTGIGGYTF. DNA of the CDR3: TGTGCCAGCTCACCACCGTTCACAGGGATAGGCGGCTACACCTTC. The full variable domain, rest sourced from reference TRBV18 and TRBJ1-2, is NAGVMQNPRHLVRRRGQEARLRCSPMKGHSHVYWYRQLPEEGLKFMVYLQKENIIDESGMPKERFSAEFPKEGPSILRIQQVVRGDSAAYFCASSPPFTGIGGYTFGSGTRLTVV.

V is TRBV7-8 and J is TRBJ1-1; D not certain. V was shortened by 3 bases and J by 1 base, with 9 bases between the two germline ends. The germline gives CDR1 SGHVS, CDR2 FQNEAQ. This CDR3 is built from 14 residues. The CDR3 loop reads CASSLGRTNTEAFF. For the CDR3, the DNA is TGTGCCAGCAGCTTGGGCAGGACGAACACTGAAGCTTTCTTT.

The rearrangement uses TRBV5-4 and TRBJ2-7; D might be TRBD1 or TRBD2, each matching 5 bases. CDR1 SGHNT and CDR2 YYREEE come from the germline V gene (reference sequence). Trimming took 5 bases from V and 6 from J, leaving 15 bases between them. CDR3 length: 13 amino acids. The CDR3 DNA is TGTGCCAGCAGTTCCGGGACCCTCCCCGAGCAGTACTTC. Residues: CASSSGTLPEQYF.

About this clone itself: Other DNA sequences in this specimen translate into the identical CDR3. The chain combines TRBV7-2 with TRBJ2-3, with D unclear. This CDR3 is built from 16 residues. Germline V gene lookup returns CDR1 SGHTA and CDR2 FQGNSA. V was clipped by 4 bases and J by 1 base, with 15 bases between them. CDR3 amino acids: CASSSPPWNRTDTQYF. The DNA for the CDR3 is TGTGCCAGCAGCTCCCCCCCCTGGAACCGCACAGATACGCAGTATTTT.

The chain employs TRBV6-1 and TRBJ1-5; weak D call: TRBD1 (5 bases). The ends were cut back, 7 bases at V and 8 bases at J, with 18 bases in the middle. The CDR3 loop spans 14 amino acids. Germline loops: CDR1 MNHNS, CDR2 SASEGT. The CDR3 reads CASTKGRIQEPQHF. The CDR3 coding sequence is TGTGCCAGCACCAAGGGACGGATTCAGGAGCCCCAGCATTTT.

The rearrangement links TRBV7-8 to TRBJ2-3, with no clear D. CDR1 SGHVS and CDR2 FQNEAQ come from the germline V gene. Between the trimmed V and J ends, which lost 1 base and 1 base, there was a span of 18 bases. The CDR3 spans 18 residues. CDR3 in DNA: TGTGCCAGCAGCTTAGGCCTGGGTTCCCTTTGGGGCACAGATACGCAGTATTTT. This gives the protein CASSLGLGSLWGTDTQYF. The full variable domain, its missing parts supplied by reference TRBV7-8 and TRBJ2-3, is GAGVSQSPRYKVAKRGQDVALRCDPISGHVSLFWYQQALGQGPEFLTYFQNEAQLDKSGLPSDRFFAERPEGSVSTLKIQRTQQEDSAVYLCASSLGLGSLWGTDTQYFGPGTRLTVL.

This chain links TRBV19 with TRBJ1-4; D perhaps matches TRBD1 (6 bases). The CDR3 covers 14 residues. Germline-derived CDR1 and CDR2 are LNHDA and SQIVND (reference sequence). V was pared by 6 bases and J by 8 bases, with 16 bases between. The CDR3 loop is CASSHRGGPEKLFF. Here the CDR3 DNA reads TGTGCCAGTAGCCACCGGGGGGGCCCGGAAAAACTGTTTTTT.

This clone has more than one count but fewer than ten. J is TRBJ2-7 and V is TRBV5-4; D is perhaps TRBD2 (6 bases). V gave up 3 bases and J gave up 0 bases, with 10 bases separating them. The CDR3 has 14 residues. Per germline, CDR1 SGHNT and CDR2 YYREEE (reference sequence). CDR3 in DNA: TGTGCCAGCAGCTGGGGGACTCACTCCTACGAGCAGTACTTC. It yields the protein CASSWGTHSYEQYF.

This clone has a handful of counts. J is TRBJ2-7 and V is TRBV19; 8 bases are shared with TRBD1. The CDR3 length is 14 residues. Per germline, CDR1 LNHDA and CDR2 SQIVND (reference sequence). V lost 6 bases to trimming and J lost 4 bases; unmatched junction nucleotides: 8. The CDR3 nucleotides read TGTGCCAGTAGCTCGGGACAGGCTGGTTACGAGCAGTACTTC. Translation gives CASSSGQAGYEQYF.

The rearrangement uses TRBV30 and TRBJ2-1; D ambiguous. V was pared by 2 bases and J by 7 bases, with 21 bases between. Germline CDR1 and CDR2: GTSNPN and SVGIG (reference sequence). This CDR3 is 16 amino acids long. CDR3 region: CAWSKFASRMSNEQFF. As DNA, the CDR3 is TGTGCCTGGAGTAAGTTCGCAAGCCGTATGTCTAATGAGCAGTTCTTC.

The V gene is TRBV5-1, the J gene TRBJ2-1, with 10 bases matching TRBD2. CDR3 length: 16 amino acids. Per the germline V gene, CDR1 is SGHRS and CDR2 is YFSETQ. V lost 4 bases and J lost 8; bases outside the gene matches: 12. CDR3 in DNA: TGCGCCAGCAGCCCGGCCAAGCGGGAGGGCCGTGATGAGCAGTTCTTC. Protein sequence: CASSPAKREGRDEQFF.

This clone was observed a few times. The rearrangement uses TRBV6-5 and TRBJ2-5, with D perhaps matching TRBD2 (6 bases). Per germline, CDR1 MNHEY and CDR2 SVGAGI. The CDR3 consists of 15 residues. The V end was cut by 4 bases, the J end by 4 bases, with 16 bases between. Here the CDR3 DNA reads TGTGCCAGCAGTTCGACTCGTGGGGGGAGAGAGACCCAGTACTTC. This sequence encodes CASSSTRGGRETQYF.

The CDR3 sequence is CAWGTSGRAPEQYF. The CDR3 nucleotides read TGTGCCTGGGGGACTAGCGGGAGGGCCCCCGAGCAGTACTTC. This chain joins TRBV30 and TRBJ2-7, with 16 bases matching TRBD2. This CDR3 is 14 amino acids long. In germline, CDR1 is GTSNPN, CDR2 SVGIG (reference sequence). V was pared by 5 bases and J by 6 bases, with 4 bases of the junction left unmatched.

The gene calls are TRBV6-6 and TRBJ1-1, with D possibly matching TRBD1 (5 bases). Germline V lookup: CDR1 MNHNY, CDR2 SVGAGI (reference sequence). V lost 7 bases, J lost 1 base, and 16 bases lay in between. This CDR3 contains 15 residues. Here the CDR3 DNA reads TGTGCCAGCATAAGCCGACTAGGGGCGAACACTGAAGCTTTCTTT. It is translated as CASISRLGANTEAFF.

The CDR3 nucleotides read TGTGCCAGCAGCTTGACACTAGCCAACCAAGAGACCCAGTACTTC. Translated, it gives CASSLTLANQETQYF. This chain links TRBV5-4 with TRBJ2-5, with a weak D call TRBD2 (6 bases). Germline loops: CDR1 SGHNT, CDR2 YYREEE (reference sequence). The CDR3 is made up of 15 amino acids. The ends were cut back, 1 base at V and 0 bases at J, with 10 bases in the middle.

The chain couples TRBV5-4 to TRBJ1-2; no reliable D call. CDR1 SGHNT and CDR2 YYREEE come from the germline V gene (reference sequence). The germline V and J ends were trimmed by 0 bases and 2 bases, with 5 bases remaining between them. The CDR3 contains 13 residues. In DNA form, the CDR3 reads TGTGCCAGCAGCTTGGTAGGGAACTATGGCTACACCTTC. This sequence encodes CASSLVGNYGYTF.

This rearrangement joins TRBV7-9 to TRBJ1-2; TRBD1 is a possible D gene (5 bases). Trimming took 0 bases from V and 6 from J, leaving 11 bases between them. Germline-derived CDR1 and CDR2 are SEHNR and FQNEAQ (reference sequence). CDR3 size: 14 residues. CDR3 DNA sequence: TGTGCCAGCAGCTTAGCACAGGCGCAAGATGGCTACACCTTC. Translating it yields CASSLAQAQDGYTF.

V usage is TRBV5-8 and J usage is TRBJ1-3; tentatively, D is TRBD1 (6 bases). V lost 4 bases, J lost 8 bases, and 19 bases lay in between. This CDR3 is 15 amino acids long. The germline V gene has CDR1 SGHTS and CDR2 YDEGEE. DNA for the CDR3: TGTGCCAGCAGCGGGACACTTTGGGATCCGGACACCATATATTTT. Translated, it gives CASSGTLWDPDTIYF. Drawing the rest from reference TRBV5-8 and TRBJ1-3, the complete variable domain is EAGVTQSPTHLIKTRGQQATLRCSPISGHTSVYWYQQALGLGLQFLLWYDEGEERNRGNFPPRFSGRQFPNYSSELNVNALELEDSALYLCASSGTLWDPDTIYFGEGSWLTVV.

The chain has TRBV7-9 and TRBJ2-7; no firm D call. Germline V lookup: CDR1 SEHNR, CDR2 FQNEAQ (reference sequence). Trimming removed 8 bases from V and 1 base from J, with 9 bases in between. This CDR3 region has 12 residues. CDR3 sequence (DNA): TGTGCCAGCCGAGGCGAGTCCTACGAGCAGTACTTC. Translation gives CASRGESYEQYF.